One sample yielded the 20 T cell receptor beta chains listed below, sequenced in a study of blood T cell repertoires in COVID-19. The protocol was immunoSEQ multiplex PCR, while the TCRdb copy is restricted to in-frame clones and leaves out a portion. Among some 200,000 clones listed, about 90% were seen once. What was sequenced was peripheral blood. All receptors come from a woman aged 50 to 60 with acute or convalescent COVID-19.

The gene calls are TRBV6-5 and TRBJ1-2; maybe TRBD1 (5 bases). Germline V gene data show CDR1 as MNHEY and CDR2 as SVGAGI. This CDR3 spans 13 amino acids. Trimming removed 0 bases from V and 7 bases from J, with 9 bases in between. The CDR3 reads CASSYSGTGGYTF. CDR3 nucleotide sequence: TGTGCCAGCAGTTACTCAGGAACAGGTGGCTACACCTTC.

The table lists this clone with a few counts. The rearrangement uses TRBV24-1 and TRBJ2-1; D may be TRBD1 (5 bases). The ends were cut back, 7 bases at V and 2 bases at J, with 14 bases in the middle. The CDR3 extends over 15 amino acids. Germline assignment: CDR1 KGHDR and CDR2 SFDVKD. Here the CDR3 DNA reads TGTGCCACCAGCCCTGCTGGGGCCCCCTACAATGAGCAGTTCTTC. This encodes CATSPAGAPYNEQFF.

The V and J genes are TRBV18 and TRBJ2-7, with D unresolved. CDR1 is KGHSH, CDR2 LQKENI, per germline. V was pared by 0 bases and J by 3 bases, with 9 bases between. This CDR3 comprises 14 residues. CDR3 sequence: CASSPPGRNYEQYF. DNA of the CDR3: TGTGCCAGCTCACCACCCGGCAGGAACTACGAGCAGTACTTC.

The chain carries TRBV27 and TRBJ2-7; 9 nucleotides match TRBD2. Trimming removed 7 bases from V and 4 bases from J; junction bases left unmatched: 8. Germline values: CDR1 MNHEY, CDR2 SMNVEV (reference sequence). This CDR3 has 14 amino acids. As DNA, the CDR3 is TGTGCCAGCACCCATGGGACTAGCAGTTACGAGCAGTACTTC. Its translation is CASTHGTSSYEQYF.

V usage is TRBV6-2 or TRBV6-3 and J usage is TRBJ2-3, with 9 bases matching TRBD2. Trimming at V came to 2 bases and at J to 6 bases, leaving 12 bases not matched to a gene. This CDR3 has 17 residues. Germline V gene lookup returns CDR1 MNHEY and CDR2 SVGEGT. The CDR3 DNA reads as TGTGCCAGCAGTTACCCCTGGGGAGCGGGGGGTCAGGATACGCAGTATTTT. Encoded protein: CASSYPWGAGGQDTQYF.

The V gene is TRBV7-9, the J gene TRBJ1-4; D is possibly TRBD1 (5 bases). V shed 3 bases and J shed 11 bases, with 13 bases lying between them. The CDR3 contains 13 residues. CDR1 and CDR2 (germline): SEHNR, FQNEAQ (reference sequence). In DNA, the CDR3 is TGTGCCAGCAGCTTGGGTGCACAGGAGAAACTGTTTTTT. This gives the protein CASSLGAQEKLFF.

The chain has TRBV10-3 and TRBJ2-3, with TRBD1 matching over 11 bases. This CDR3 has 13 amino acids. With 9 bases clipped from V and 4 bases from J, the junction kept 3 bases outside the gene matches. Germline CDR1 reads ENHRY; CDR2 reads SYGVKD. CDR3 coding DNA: TGTGCCATTGAGGGACAGGGGGCAGATACGCAGTATTTT. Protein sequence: CAIEGQGADTQYF.

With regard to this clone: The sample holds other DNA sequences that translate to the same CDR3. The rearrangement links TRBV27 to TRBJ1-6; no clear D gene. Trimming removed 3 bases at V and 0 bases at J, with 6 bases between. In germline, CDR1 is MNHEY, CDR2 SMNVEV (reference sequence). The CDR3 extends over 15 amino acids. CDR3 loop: CASSLSSSYNSPLHF. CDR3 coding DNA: TGTGCCAGCAGTTTGTCCTCCTCCTATAATTCACCCCTCCACTTT.

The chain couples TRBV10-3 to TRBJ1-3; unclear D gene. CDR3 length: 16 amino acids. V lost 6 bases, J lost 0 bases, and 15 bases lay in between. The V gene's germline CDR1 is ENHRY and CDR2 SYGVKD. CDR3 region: CAIRGELDDSGNTIYF. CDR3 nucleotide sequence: TGTGCCATCAGGGGCGAACTGGATGACTCTGGAAACACCATATATTTT.

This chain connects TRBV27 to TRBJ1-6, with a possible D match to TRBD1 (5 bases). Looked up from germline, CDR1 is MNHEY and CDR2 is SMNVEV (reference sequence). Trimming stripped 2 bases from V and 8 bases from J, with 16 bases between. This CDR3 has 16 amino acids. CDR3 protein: CASSLRFRAVDSPLHF. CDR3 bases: TGTGCCAGCAGTTTACGTTTCAGGGCGGTTGATTCACCCCTCCACTTT.

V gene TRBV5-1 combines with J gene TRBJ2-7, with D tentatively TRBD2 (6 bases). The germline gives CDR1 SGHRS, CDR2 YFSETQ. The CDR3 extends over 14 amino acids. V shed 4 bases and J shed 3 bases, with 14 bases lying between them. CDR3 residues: CASSEDTAGYEQYF. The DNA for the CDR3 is TGCGCCAGCAGCGAAGATACAGCGGGCTACGAGCAGTACTTC.

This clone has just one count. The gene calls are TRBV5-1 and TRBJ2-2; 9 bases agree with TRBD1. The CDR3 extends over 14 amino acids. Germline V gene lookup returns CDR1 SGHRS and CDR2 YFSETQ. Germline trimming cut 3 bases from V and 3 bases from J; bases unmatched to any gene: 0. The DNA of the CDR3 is TGCGCCAGCAGCTGGACAGGGGACACCGGGGAGCTGTTTTTT. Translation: CASSWTGDTGELFF.

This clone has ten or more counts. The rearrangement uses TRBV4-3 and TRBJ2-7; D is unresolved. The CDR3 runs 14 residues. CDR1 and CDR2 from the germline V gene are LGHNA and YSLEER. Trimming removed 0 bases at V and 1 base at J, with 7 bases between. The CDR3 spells CASSQESRSYEQYF. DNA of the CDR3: TGCGCCAGCAGCCAAGAATCCAGATCCTACGAGCAGTACTTC.

DNA of the CDR3: TGTGCCAGCAGCTTAGGAGCGGGGAAATACGAGCAGTACTTC. This encodes CASSLGAGKYEQYF. The rearrangement uses TRBV13 and TRBJ2-7, with 7 nucleotides matching TRBD2. Germline V gene lookup returns CDR1 PRHDT and CDR2 FYEKMQ (reference sequence). CDR3 length equals 14 residues. Trimming removed 0 bases from V and 4 bases from J; junction bases left unmatched: 3.

The chain's CDR3 is CASSLRGPYEQYF. In DNA form, the CDR3 reads TGTGCCAGCAGCTTAAGGGGGCCCTACGAGCAGTACTTC. The chain links TRBV13 to TRBJ2-7; TRBD1 agrees at 7 bases. Germline V gene sequence: CDR1 PRHDT, CDR2 FYEKMQ (reference sequence). The CDR3 runs to 13 residues. Germline trimming cut 2 bases from V and 2 bases from J; bases unmatched to any gene: 0.

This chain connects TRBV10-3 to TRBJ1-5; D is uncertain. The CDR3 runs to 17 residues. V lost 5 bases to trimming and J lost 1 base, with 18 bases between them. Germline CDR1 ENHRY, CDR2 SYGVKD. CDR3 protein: CAISNPAGRESNQPQHF. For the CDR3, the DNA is TGTGCCATCAGTAACCCGGCGGGAAGGGAGAGCAATCAGCCCCAGCATTTT.

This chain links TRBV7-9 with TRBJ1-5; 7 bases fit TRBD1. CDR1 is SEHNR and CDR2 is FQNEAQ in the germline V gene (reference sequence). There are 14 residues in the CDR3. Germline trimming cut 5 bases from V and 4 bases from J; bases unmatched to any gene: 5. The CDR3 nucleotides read TGTGCCAGCAGCGTGACAGGGCCTAATCAGCCCCAGCATTTT. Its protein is CASSVTGPNQPQHF.

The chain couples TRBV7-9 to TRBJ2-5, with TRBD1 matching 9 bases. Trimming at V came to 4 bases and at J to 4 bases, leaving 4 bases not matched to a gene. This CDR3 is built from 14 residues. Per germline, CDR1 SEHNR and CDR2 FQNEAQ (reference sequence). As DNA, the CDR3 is TGTGCCAGCAGCTCGGGACAGGGAGGAGAGACCCAGTACTTC. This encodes CASSSGQGGETQYF.

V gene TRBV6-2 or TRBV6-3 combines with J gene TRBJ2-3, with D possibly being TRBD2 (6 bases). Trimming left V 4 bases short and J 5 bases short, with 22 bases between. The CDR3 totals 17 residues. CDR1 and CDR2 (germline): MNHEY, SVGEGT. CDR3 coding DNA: TGTGCCAGCAGTTCCATGGGACTCGCGAGGGGTAGAGATACGCAGTATTTT. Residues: CASSSMGLARGRDTQYF.

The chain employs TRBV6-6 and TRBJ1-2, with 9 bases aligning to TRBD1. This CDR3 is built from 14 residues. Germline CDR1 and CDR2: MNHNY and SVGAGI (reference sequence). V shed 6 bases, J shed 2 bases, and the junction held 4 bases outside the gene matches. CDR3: CASRSGTGNYGYTF. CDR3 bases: TGTGCCAGCAGATCCGGGACAGGGAACTATGGCTACACCTTC.